Shown below are 30 T cell receptor beta chains from a single sample sequenced in a study of blood T cell repertoires in COVID-19. Using immunoSEQ multiplex PCR, the repertoire was profiled, and TCRdb retains in-frame clones only, with some absent. The table shows just over 75,000 clones, with roughly 84% occurring only once. Material: peripheral blood. All receptors come from a man aged 45-60 years with acute or convalescent COVID-19.

The V gene is TRBV10-3, the J gene TRBJ2-1; 11 nucleotides match TRBD2. The CDR3 contains 15 residues. J was trimmed by 8 bases and V by 2 bases; bases with no gene match: 5. The V gene's germline CDR1 is ENHRY and CDR2 SYGVKD. DNA of the CDR3: TGTGCCATCAGTGAGATTTCTAGCGGGAGGTATGAGCAGTTCTTC. It translates to CAISEISSGRYEQFF.

This chain uses TRBV9 with TRBJ2-2, with 10 nucleotides matching TRBD2. CDR3 length equals 14 residues. CDR1 and CDR2 (germline): SGDLS, YYNGEE. The trim removed 5 bases at V and 5 bases at J, leaving 3 bases unmatched. CDR3 protein: CASRGTSDTGELFF. DNA of the CDR3: TGTGCCAGCAGGGGGACTAGCGATACCGGGGAGCTGTTTTTT.

This rearrangement joins TRBV11-2 to TRBJ2-4, with D perhaps matching TRBD2 (6 bases). Germline CDR1 and CDR2: SGHAT and FQNNGV. With 5 bases removed from V and 0 bases from J, the gap between germline ends came to 17 bases. The CDR3 is made up of 17 amino acids. In nucleotides, the CDR3 is TGTGCCAGCAGCCCCGGGGGAGCCGGCGTAGCCAAAAACATTCAGTACTTC. This translates into CASSPGGAGVAKNIQYF.

The chain uses TRBV19 and TRBJ2-7; D gene uncertain. V dropped 3 bases and J dropped 0 bases, with 12 bases sitting between them. Germline V lookup: CDR1 LNHDA, CDR2 SQIVND (reference sequence). There are 15 residues in the CDR3. CDR3 sequence reads: CASSITPSGSYEQYF. CDR3 in DNA: TGTGCCAGTAGTATTACCCCCTCCGGCTCCTACGAGCAGTACTTC.

The chain combines TRBV14 with TRBJ2-7, with 9 bases lining up with TRBD2. CDR1 and CDR2 (germline): SGHDN, FVKESK. The CDR3 sequence is 15 residues long. V gave up 4 bases and J gave up 5 bases; unmatched junction bases: 9. This chain's CDR3 is CASSRYAGGPDEQYF. For the CDR3, the DNA is TGTGCCAGCAGCCGCTACGCGGGAGGGCCGGACGAGCAGTACTTC.

J is TRBJ1-2 and V is TRBV18; D not certain. From germline, CDR1 is KGHSH and CDR2 LQKENI. The germline V and J ends were trimmed by 2 bases and 10 bases, with 14 bases remaining between them. The CDR3 runs to 13 residues. The CDR3: CASSPGMEGIYTF. Written as DNA, the CDR3 is TGTGCCAGCTCACCAGGGATGGAGGGTATCTACACCTTC. Based on the CDR3 plus reference TRBV18 and TRBJ1-2, the full variable domain is NAGVMQNPRHLVRRRGQEARLRCSPMKGHSHVYWYRQLPEEGLKFMVYLQKENIIDESGMPKERFSAEFPKEGPSILRIQQVVRGDSAAYFCASSPGMEGIYTFGSGTRLTVV.

The chain recombines TRBV6-5 with TRBJ1-5; 7 bases are a match to TRBD1. This CDR3 spans 13 amino acids. CDR1 is MNHEY and CDR2 is SVGAGI in the germline V gene. After removal of 6 bases from V and 2 bases from J, the junction contained 1 base not matched to a gene. This chain's CDR3 is CASRQGRNQPQHF. CDR3 DNA sequence: TGTGCCAGCAGACAGGGGCGCAATCAGCCCCAGCATTTT.

The chain is built from TRBV10-2 and TRBJ2-7; D uncertain. The CDR3 is made up of 11 amino acids. Germline V lookup: CDR1 WSHSY, CDR2 SAAADI. Trimming stripped 7 bases from V and 3 bases from J, with 7 bases between. The DNA of the CDR3 is TGCGCCAGCACGAGGAGCTACGAGCAGTACTTC. It translates to CASTRSYEQYF.

This sequence joins TRBV7-2 and TRBJ1-6; 7 nucleotides line up with TRBD1. V was clipped by 6 bases and J by 9 bases; unmatched bases: 5. The CDR3 has 13 amino acids. Germline CDR1 reads SGHTA; CDR2 reads FQGNSA. The CDR3 reads CASSENRGSPLHF. CDR3 in DNA: TGTGCCAGCAGTGAAAACAGGGGTTCACCCCTCCACTTT.

The chain employs TRBV11-2 and TRBJ2-7, with TRBD1 matching over 11 bases. The germline V gene encodes CDR1 SGHAT and CDR2 FQNNGV. V dropped 6 bases and J dropped 5; count of bases not matched to a gene: 6. CDR3 length: 14 residues. CDR3 loop: CASRGGQGVHEQYF. The CDR3 DNA sequence: TGTGCCAGCAGGGGGGGACAGGGGGTCCACGAGCAGTACTTC.

The chain has TRBV12-3 or TRBV12-4 and TRBJ2-3; 9 bases align to TRBD2. CDR3 length: 13 amino acids. Trimming at V came to 6 bases and at J to 5 bases, leaving 3 bases not matched to a gene. CDR3 nucleotides: TGTGCCAGCAGCCTACTAGCGGGAGATACGCAGTATTTT. The encoded protein is CASSLLAGDTQYF.

The chain recombines TRBV29-1 with TRBJ1-2; D gene ambiguous. The CDR3 covers 18 residues. V was cut by 3 bases and J by 5 bases, with 28 bases left in between. The germline V gene has CDR1 SQVTM and CDR2 ANQGSEA. CDR3 amino acids: CSVDRVVGRTLTFYGYTF. The CDR3 DNA follows: TGCAGCGTTGATCGTGTAGTGGGCCGGACTCTCACATTTTATGGCTACACCTTC.

The V gene is TRBV11-2, the J gene TRBJ2-7, with D maybe TRBD2 (6 bases). In germline, CDR1 is SGHAT, CDR2 FQNNGV. CDR3 size: 12 residues. The V end was cut by 5 bases, the J end by 5 bases, with 10 bases between. For the CDR3, the DNA is TGTGCCAGCAGCCGCGCGGGGCACGAGCAGTACTTC. Translated: CASSRAGHEQYF.

The CDR3 bases are TGCAGCGCCCAACTCAGCCGGGGGTTGAATGAGCAGTTCTTC. Translated, it gives CSAQLSRGLNEQFF. This chain joins TRBV29-1 and TRBJ2-1, with D maybe TRBD2 (6 bases). Germline values: CDR1 SQVTM, CDR2 ANQGSEA. V shed 7 bases and J shed 7 bases, with 20 bases lying between them. The CDR3 is 14 amino acids.

The V call is TRBV27, the J call TRBJ1-1, with TRBD1 identical over 8 bases. J gave up 0 bases and V 5 bases, and 11 bases lay outside the gene matches. The CDR3 extends over 17 amino acids. Looked up from germline, CDR1 is MNHEY and CDR2 is SMNVEV (reference sequence). The CDR3 DNA is TGTGCCAGCAGTCCACGCCACAGGGGGGTCGTGAACACTGAAGCTTTCTTT. It yields the protein CASSPRHRGVVNTEAFF.

This chain uses TRBV4-1 with TRBJ1-5; no reliable D call. The CDR3 consists of 15 residues. The germline V and J ends were trimmed by 4 bases and 4 bases, with 14 bases remaining between them. Per the germline V gene, CDR1 is MGHRA and CDR2 is YSYEKL. The CDR3 region has the DNA TGCGCCAGCAGCCCCGCGGGCACGGATAATCAGCCCCAGCATTTT. It is translated as CASSPAGTDNQPQHF.

The chain joins TRBV7-9 to TRBJ2-7; 9 bases agree with TRBD2. Per the germline V gene, CDR1 is SEHNR and CDR2 is FQNEAQ (reference sequence). The trim removed 3 bases at V and 3 bases at J, leaving 9 bases unmatched. CDR3 length: 16 residues. CDR3 region: CASSLVGSGSYYEQYF. In nucleotides, the CDR3 is TGTGCCAGCAGCTTGGTCGGTAGCGGGAGCTACTACGAGCAGTACTTC.

V gene TRBV7-2 combines with J gene TRBJ2-7; 10 bases are a match to TRBD2. CDR1 and CDR2 (germline): SGHTA, FQGNSA. The V segment lost 5 bases and the J segment 3 bases; nucleotides outside the gene matches: 10. This CDR3 has 16 amino acids. CDR3 in DNA: TGTGCCAGCAGCCCCGCCCTAGCGGGGGCCCTCTACGAGCAGTACTTC. This encodes CASSPALAGALYEQYF.

V usage is TRBV5-6 and J usage is TRBJ1-1; D unresolved. The V end was cut by 3 bases, the J end by 0 bases, with 9 bases between. The CDR3 is made up of 14 amino acids. CDR1 is SGHDT and CDR2 is YYEEEE in the germline V gene. The CDR3 sequence is CASSSSAVNTEAFF. CDR3 nucleotides: TGTGCCAGCAGCTCTTCCGCGGTGAACACTGAAGCTTTCTTT.

The chain employs TRBV29-1 and TRBJ1-5, with 9 bases aligning to TRBD1. Trimming cost V 6 bases and J 2 bases; bases outside gene matches: 5. The CDR3 loop spans 14 amino acids. Germline lookup yields CDR1 SQVTM and CDR2 ANQGSEA. CDR3 region: CSVGTGIGNQPQHF. The CDR3 region has the DNA TGCAGCGTGGGGACAGGGATCGGCAATCAGCCCCAGCATTTT. The full variable domain, in which reference TRBV29-1 and TRBJ1-5 provide the parts outside the CDR3, is SAVISQKPSRDICQRGTSLTIQCQVDSQVTMMFWYRQQPGQSLTLIATANQGSEATYESGFVIDKFPISRPNLTFSTLTVSNMSPEDSSIYLCSVGTGIGNQPQHFGDGTRLSIL.

The CDR3 spells CASSSGTGVEKLFF. CDR3 nucleotide sequence: TGTGCCAGCAGCTCCGGGACAGGGGTCGAAAAACTGTTTTTT. The rearrangement links TRBV9 to TRBJ1-4; 10 positions match TRBD1. Germline V gene lookup returns CDR1 SGDLS and CDR2 YYNGEE. The CDR3 has 14 amino acids. J lost 8 bases, V lost 4 bases, and 5 bases had no gene match.

This clone appeared a few times. The chain couples TRBV4-3 to TRBJ2-5; maybe TRBD1 (6 bases). The germline gives CDR1 LGHNA, CDR2 YSLEER. The V and J ends lost 0 bases and 5 bases respectively, with 19 bases between them. The length of the CDR3 is 17 residues. The CDR3 sequence is CASSQDRDIRRLETQYF. The CDR3 coding sequence is TGCGCCAGCAGCCAAGACCGGGACATTCGTCGATTGGAGACCCAGTACTTC.

V and J are TRBV27 and TRBJ1-5; 7 bases are a match to TRBD1. The V and J ends lost 1 base and 9 bases, in that order; junction bases with no gene match: 6. Looked up from germline, CDR1 is MNHEY and CDR2 is SMNVEV (reference sequence). The CDR3 is 14 residues long. The DNA of the CDR3 is TGTGCCAGCAGTTTATGGGGGACAGCTCTGCCCCAGCATTTT. This translates into CASSLWGTALPQHF.

The V and J genes are TRBV6-5 and TRBJ1-2, with D maybe TRBD1 (6 bases). V was shortened by 7 bases and J by 0 bases, with 12 bases between the two germline ends. Germline V gives CDR1 MNHEY, CDR2 SVGAGI. The CDR3 runs to 14 residues. CDR3 coding DNA: TGTGCCAGCATTTCAGGGGCGACTAACTATGGCTACACCTTC. Translation gives CASISGATNYGYTF.

The chain carries TRBV13 and TRBJ2-1; 10 bases are shared with TRBD2. CDR1 and CDR2 from the germline V gene are PRHDT and FYEKMQ (reference sequence). J lost 12 bases, V lost 4 bases, and 3 bases had no gene match. The CDR3 contains 12 residues. The CDR3 reads CASSSKREGQFF. In DNA, the CDR3 is TGTGCCAGCAGCTCTAAGCGGGAGGGGCAGTTCTTC.

Written as DNA, the CDR3 is TGTGCCAGCAGCTCTCTATTTACCGGACTAGCGGGCCACTCCTACAATGAGCAGTTCTTC. Its protein product is CASSSLFTGLAGHSYNEQFF. The rearrangement links TRBV7-8 to TRBJ2-1; 11 bases match TRBD2. Unmatched junction bases numbered 14, after V lost 4 bases and J lost 0 bases. CDR1 is SGHVS, CDR2 FQNEAQ, per germline. The CDR3 consists of 20 residues.

The chain couples TRBV5-1 to TRBJ2-5; 9 bases are a match to TRBD1. The ends lost 4 bases at V and 2 bases at J; junction bases unmatched: 6. The CDR3 contains 15 residues. The germline gives CDR1 SGHRS, CDR2 YFSETQ. In DNA, the CDR3 is TGCGCCAGCAGCCGGGGACAGGGAATACAAGAGACCCAGTACTTC. This sequence encodes CASSRGQGIQETQYF.

This chain connects TRBV6-1 to TRBJ1-1; unclear D gene. This CDR3 has 14 residues. Looked up from germline, CDR1 is MNHNS and CDR2 is SASEGT. The V end was cut by 2 bases, the J end by 0 bases, with 7 bases between. The CDR3 nucleotides are TGTGCCAGCAGTGAACGCTATTTGAACACTGAAGCTTTCTTT. Translation gives CASSERYLNTEAFF.

The chain combines TRBV30 with TRBJ2-5, with TRBD1 matching over 7 bases. This CDR3 is built from 13 residues. Trimming removed 4 bases from V and 3 bases from J; junction bases left unmatched: 5. Looked up from germline, CDR1 is GTSNPN and CDR2 is SVGIG (reference sequence). The CDR3 bases are TGTGCCTGGACCCCCGGGACAGAAGAGACCCAGTACTTC. This codes for CAWTPGTEETQYF.

This clone has only one observation. The chain has TRBV5-1 and TRBJ2-1; TRBD1 matches at 9 bases. The J segment lost 6 bases and the V segment lost 4 bases, leaving 8 bases of the junction unmatched. CDR1 and CDR2 (germline): SGHRS, YFSETQ. The CDR3 spans 15 residues. CDR3 region: CASSMGQGWGNEQFF. CDR3 coding DNA: TGCGCCAGCAGCATGGGACAGGGTTGGGGCAATGAGCAGTTCTTC. Using reference TRBV5-1 and TRBJ2-1 for the parts outside the CDR3, the full variable domain is KAGVTQTPRYLIKTRGQQVTLSCSPISGHRSVSWYQQTPGQGLQFLFEYFSETQRNKGNFPGRFSGRQFSNSRSEMNVSTLELGDSALYLCASSMGQGWGNEQFFGPGTRLTVL.